This TCR beta chain was profiled in a study of shared clonotypes between healthy human individuals. The naive CD8 fraction comprised CD45RO-negative cells positively selected for CCR7 and excluded terminally differentiated effector memory CD45RA+ cells. Germline assignment: CDR1 SEHNR and CDR2 FQNEAQ (reference sequence). The CDR3 contains 13 residues. V was trimmed by 3 bases and J by 2 bases, leaving 8 bases between them. Using immunoSEQ multiplex PCR, the repertoire was profiled, and TCRdb retains in-frame clones only, with some absent. The sample has some 800,000 clones, more than 85% seen once. Material for sequencing was naive CD8+ T cells sorted from blood. The V gene is TRBV7-9, the J gene TRBJ2-7; D remains unclear. This receptor was taken from a young man in good health. This CDR3 reads CASSLGTPYEQYF. For the CDR3, the DNA is TGTGCCAGCAGCTTGGGAACTCCCTACGAGCAGTACTTC.